This T cell receptor beta chain appears in the sequencing data of a study of blood T cells in healthy people across ages. Study conclusions and caveats: Per-million-T-cell TCR beta diversity fell roughly linearly with age.

The individuals who served as donors were healthy Caucasians living in Russia, aged about 6 to 100. Germline V gives CDR1 GTSNPN, CDR2 SVGIG (reference sequence). With 5 bases removed from V and 5 bases from J, the gap between germline ends came to 21 bases. This CDR3 spans 15 amino acids. A second PCR, run for about 6 to 11 cycles, used a sample-barcoded 5' primer plus a J-beta primer mix. Unique molecular identifiers of 12 random nucleotides labeled each cDNA. TCRdb re-called the 5' RACE reads with MiXCR, one entry per CDR3 protein. There are over 600,000 distinct CDR3 sequences in the sample; less than 60% occur only once, and around a sixth lies in the top ten. As to this clonotype: Its specificity is unknown.

The sequencing input was blood. The clonotype comes from a man aged 80 or over in good health. The J gene is TRBJ1-1, the V gene TRBV30; weak D call: TRBD1 (6 bases). CDR3 sequence (DNA): TGTGCCTGGCACACACCTAGGGGGACAAGGACTGAAGCTTTCTTT. This gives the protein CAWHTPRGTRTEAFF.